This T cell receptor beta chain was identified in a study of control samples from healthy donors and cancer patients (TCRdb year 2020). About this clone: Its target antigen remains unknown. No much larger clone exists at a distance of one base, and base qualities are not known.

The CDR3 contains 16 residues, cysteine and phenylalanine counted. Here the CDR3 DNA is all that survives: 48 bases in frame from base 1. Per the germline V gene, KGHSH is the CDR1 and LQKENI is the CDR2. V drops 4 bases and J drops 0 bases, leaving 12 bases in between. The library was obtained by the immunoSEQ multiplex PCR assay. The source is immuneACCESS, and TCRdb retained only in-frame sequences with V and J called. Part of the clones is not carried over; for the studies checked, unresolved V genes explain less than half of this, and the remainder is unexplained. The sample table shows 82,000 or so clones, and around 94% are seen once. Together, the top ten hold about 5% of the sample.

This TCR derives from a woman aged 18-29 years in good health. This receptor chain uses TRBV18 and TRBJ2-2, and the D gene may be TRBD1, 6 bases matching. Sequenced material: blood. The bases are TGTGCCAGCTCACTGGGACACCACGCGAACACCGGGGAGCTGTTTTTT. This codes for CASSLGHHANTGELFF.